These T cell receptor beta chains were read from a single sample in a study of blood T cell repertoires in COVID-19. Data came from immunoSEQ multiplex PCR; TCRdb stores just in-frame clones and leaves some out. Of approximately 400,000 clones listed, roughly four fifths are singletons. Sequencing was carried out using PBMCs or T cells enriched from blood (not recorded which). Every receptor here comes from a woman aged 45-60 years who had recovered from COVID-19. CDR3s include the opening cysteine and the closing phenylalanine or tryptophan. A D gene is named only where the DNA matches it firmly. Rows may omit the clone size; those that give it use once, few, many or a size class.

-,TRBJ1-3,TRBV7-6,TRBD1,TGTGCCAGCAGCTCAGGGACAGGCTCTGGAAACACCATATATTTT,CASSSGTGSGNTIYF
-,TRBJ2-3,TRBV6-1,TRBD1,TGTGCCAGCAGTGCCGGTCGGACAGGCAGTATGGGCACAGATACGCAGTATTTT,CASSAGRTGSMGTDTQYF
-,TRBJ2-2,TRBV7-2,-,TGTGCCAGCAGACAAGACAGCTCATTACAAAACACCGGGGAGCTGTTTTTT,CASRQDSSLQNTGELFF
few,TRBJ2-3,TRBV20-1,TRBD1,TGCAGTGCTAGTGGGACAGGGGGAAGCACAGATACGCAGTATTTT,CSASGTGGSTDTQYF
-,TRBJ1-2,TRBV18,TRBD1,TGTGCCAGCTCACCGACAGGGATGGATGGCTACACCTTC,CASSPTGMDGYTF
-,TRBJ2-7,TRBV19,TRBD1,TGTGCCACCCCGACAGGGGACTACGAGCAGTACTTC,CATPTGDYEQYF
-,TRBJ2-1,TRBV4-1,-,TGCGCCAGCAGCCAAGGGCCCGGGGAATACCCCTACAATGAGCAGTTCTTC,CASSQGPGEYPYNEQFF
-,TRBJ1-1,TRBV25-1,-,TGTGCCAGCAGTATGGAGGCAGCGACCAACACTGAAGCTTTCTTT,CASSMEAATNTEAFF
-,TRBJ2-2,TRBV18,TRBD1,TGTGCCAGCTCACTTGGGACAGAAGTTGCCGGGGAGCTGTTTTTT,CASSLGTEVAGELFF
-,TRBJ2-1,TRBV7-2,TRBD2,TGTGCCAGCAGCTTAAGCGGGGGGGCCAATGAGCAGTTCTTC,CASSLSGGANEQFF
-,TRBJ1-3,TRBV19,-,TGTGCCAGTAGTATTATACGGACAGCTGGAAACACCATATATTTT,CASSIIRTAGNTIYF
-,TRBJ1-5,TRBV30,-,TGTGCCTGGAGTGTATCAGGGATTGGTCAGCCCCAGCATTTT,CAWSVSGIGQPQHF
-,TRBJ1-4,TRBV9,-,TGTGCCAGCAGCGTAGGGACAGATAATGAAAAACTGTTTTTT,CASSVGTDNEKLFF
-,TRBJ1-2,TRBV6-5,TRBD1,TGTGCCAGCAGTCGGGGACAGTCCTCCCCCCATGGCTACACCTTC,CASSRGQSSPHGYTF
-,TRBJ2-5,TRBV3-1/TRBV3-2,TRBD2,TGTGCCAGCAGCGAGACTAGCGGGGGGCTCCGGGAGACCCAGTACTTC,CASSETSGGLRETQYF
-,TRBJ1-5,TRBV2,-,TGTGCCAGCAGCGAGGGTATGGTGCAGCCCCAGCATTTT,CASSEGMVQPQHF
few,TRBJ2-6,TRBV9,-,TGTGCCAGCAGTCCTAACTCTGGGGCCAACGTCCTGACTTTC,CASSPNSGANVLTF
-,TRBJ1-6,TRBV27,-,TGTGCCAGCAGTTTATCGAGCTCCTATAATTCACCCCTCCACTTT,CASSLSSSYNSPLHF
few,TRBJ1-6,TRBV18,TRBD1,TGTGCCAGCTCAACTCAGGGGGCTAAGAATTCACCCCTCCACTTT,CASSTQGAKNSPLHF
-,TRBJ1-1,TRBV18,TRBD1,TGTGCCAGCTCACCAGGACCGGGACAGGGGGCAAGAGCTTTCTTT,CASSPGPGQGARAFF
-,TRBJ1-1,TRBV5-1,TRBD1,TGCGCCAGCAGCTTATCCTTTCAGGGGGCTGGTGAAGCTTTCTTT,CASSLSFQGAGEAFF
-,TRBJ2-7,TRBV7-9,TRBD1,TGTGCCAGCAGCTCCTTGACAGGGGGTACGGGCGAGCAGTACTTC,CASSSLTGGTGEQYF
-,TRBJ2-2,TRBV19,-,TGTGCCAGTAGTCTGCTTTGGACATCTCCCGGGGAGCTGTTTTTT,CASSLLWTSPGELFF
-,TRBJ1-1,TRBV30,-,TGTGCCTGGAGTTACAGGGTTAGCACTGAAGCTTTCTTT,CAWSYRVSTEAFF
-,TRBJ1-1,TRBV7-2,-,TGTGCCAGCAGCTTAGTTGAGAGGAAAACTTTCTTT,CASSLVERKTFF
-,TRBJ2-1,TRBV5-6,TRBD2,TGTGCCAGCCTCAACAGGGGACTAGCGGGAGGTGGGTCCTACAATGAACAGTTCTTC,CASLNRGLAGGGSYNEQFF
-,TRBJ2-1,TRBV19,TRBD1,TGTGCCAGTAGTCTCAACCCCCGGACAGGATCCTACAATGAGCAGTTCTTC,CASSLNPRTGSYNEQFF
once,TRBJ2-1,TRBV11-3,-,TGTGCCAGCACCCCCCCGGGTGGGGGCCTCGGCCATGCGCAGTTCTTC,CASTPPGGGLGHAQFF
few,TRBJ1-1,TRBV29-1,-,TGCAGCGTTTTGACAGGTGTGAACACTGAAGCTTTCTTT,CSVLTGVNTEAFF
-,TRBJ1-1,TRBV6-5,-,TGTGCCAGCAGAAACTGGGGGGATAACACTGAAGCTTTCTTT,CASRNWGDNTEAFF
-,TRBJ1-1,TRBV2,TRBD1,TGTGCCGTCAACAGGGGTCCTGAAGCTTTCTTT,CAVNRGPEAFF
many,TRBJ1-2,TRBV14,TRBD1,TGTGCCAGCAGCCCCCTTTCGGACAGGGGCTATGGCTACACCTTC,CASSPLSDRGYGYTF
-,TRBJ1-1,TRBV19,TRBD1,TGTGCCAGTAGTATAGCTTGGCAAACAGGGGGCACTGAAGCTTTCTTT,CASSIAWQTGGTEAFF
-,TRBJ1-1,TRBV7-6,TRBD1,TGTGCCAGCAGCTTACGGACAGGAGAAACTGAAGCTTTCTTT,CASSLRTGETEAFF
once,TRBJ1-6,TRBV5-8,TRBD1,TGTGCCAGCAGCGTGACAGGGGTGGGCAATTCACCCCTCCACTTT,CASSVTGVGNSPLHF
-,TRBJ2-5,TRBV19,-,TGTGCCAGTAGTATAGCTAGTACAGGGTTAGAGACCCAGTACTTC,CASSIASTGLETQYF
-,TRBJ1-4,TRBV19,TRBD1,TGTGCCAGTAGTATAGGGGCAGGGGGCCTTGAAAAACTGTTTTTT,CASSIGAGGLEKLFF
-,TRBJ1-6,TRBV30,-,TGTGCCTGGAACTTACAGGGTGACTCACCCCTCCACTTT,CAWNLQGDSPLHF
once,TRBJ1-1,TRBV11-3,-,TGTGCCAGCAGCCGCCCCCCAGGCACTGAAGCTTTCTTT,CASSRPPGTEAFF
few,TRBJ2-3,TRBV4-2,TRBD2,TGTGCCAGCAGCCTCCTTCACGGGGGGGTCACAGATACGCAGTATTTT,CASSLLHGGVTDTQYF
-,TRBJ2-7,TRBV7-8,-,TGTGCCAGCATAAAGGACACAAACTCCTACGAGCAGTACTTC,CASIKDTNSYEQYF
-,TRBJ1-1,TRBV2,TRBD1,TGTGCCAGCAGGGCGACAGGGTTGGTGAACACTGAAGCTTTCTTT,CASRATGLVNTEAFF
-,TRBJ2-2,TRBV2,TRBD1,TGTGCCAGCAGATTCGGGACAGCGAACACCGGGGAGCTGTTTTTT,CASRFGTANTGELFF
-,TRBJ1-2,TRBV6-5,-,TGTGCCAGCGCCGAGGGGGGGTACTATGGCTACACCTTC,CASAEGGYYGYTF
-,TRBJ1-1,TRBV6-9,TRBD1,TGTGCCAGCAGTAGGACAGGGGGGACTGAAGCTTTCTTT,CASSRTGGTEAFF
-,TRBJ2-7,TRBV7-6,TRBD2,TGTGCCAGCAGCTTGGGCCTAGCGGGAGGACACGAGCAGTACTTC,CASSLGLAGGHEQYF
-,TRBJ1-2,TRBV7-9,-,TGTGCCAGCAGCTTACCAGGGTACTATGGCTACACCTTC,CASSLPGYYGYTF
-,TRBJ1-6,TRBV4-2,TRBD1,TGTGCCAGCAGCCAAGGGCCCACCGGACAGGGGGCCCTCAATTCACCCCTCCACTTT,CASSQGPTGQGALNSPLHF
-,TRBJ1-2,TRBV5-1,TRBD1,TGCGCCAGCAGCACCACAGGGGGCAGTTATGGCTACACCTTC,CASSTTGGSYGYTF
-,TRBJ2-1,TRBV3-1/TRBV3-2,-,TGTGCCAGCAGGATTAGCGGAACCAGCTCCTACAATGAGCAGTTCTTC,CASRISGTSSYNEQFF